This T cell receptor (beta chain) was identified during a study of blood T cell repertoires in COVID-19. On the study more broadly: From T cells, B-cell-depleted T cells, or PBMCs came the material, which was cDNA or gDNA.

For this clone: The same CDR3 can be traced to other DNA sequences in this sample.

Trimming removed 5 bases at V and 2 bases at J, with 18 bases between. CDR3 length equals 16 residues. Germline CDR1 is MNHNY and CDR2 is SVGAGI (reference sequence). Assay used: immunoSEQ multiplex PCR; TCRdb lists only in-frame clones, some missing. The sample shows around 95,000 clones, just under 80% of them seen only once. Sequenced sample: peripheral blood. V and J are TRBV6-6 and TRBJ1-2; D is unresolved. The receptor was derived from a woman aged 70-85 years with acute or convalescent COVID-19. CDR3 residues: CASSNPTGSYNYGYTF. CDR3 DNA: TGTGCCAGCAGTAACCCCACGGGAAGTTACAACTATGGCTACACCTTC.